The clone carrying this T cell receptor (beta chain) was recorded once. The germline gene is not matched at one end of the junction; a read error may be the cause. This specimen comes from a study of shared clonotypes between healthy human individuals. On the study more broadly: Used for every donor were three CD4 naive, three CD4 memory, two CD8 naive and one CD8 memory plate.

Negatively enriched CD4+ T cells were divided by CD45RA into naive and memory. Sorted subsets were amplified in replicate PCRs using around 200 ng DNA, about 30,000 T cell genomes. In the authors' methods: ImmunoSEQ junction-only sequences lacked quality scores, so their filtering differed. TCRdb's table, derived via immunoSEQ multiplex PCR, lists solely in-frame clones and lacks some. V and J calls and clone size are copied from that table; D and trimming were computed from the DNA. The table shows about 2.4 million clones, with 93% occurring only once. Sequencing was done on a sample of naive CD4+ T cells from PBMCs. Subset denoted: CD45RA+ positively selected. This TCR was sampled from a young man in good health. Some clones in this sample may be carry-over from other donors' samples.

CDR3 bases: TGTGCCAGCAGTTTGGGACAGGGGAGCGGCTACACCTTC. As protein: CASSLGQGSGYTF. The chain is built from TRBV5-4 and TRBJ1-2; the match to TRBD1 covers 10 bases. Germline CDR1 reads SGHNT; CDR2 reads YYREEE (reference sequence). This CDR3 has 13 amino acids.